The next 3 T cell receptor beta chains were all read from a single sample in a study of T-cell reconstitution after alpha-beta-depleted transplantation in children. Unique molecular identifiers were incorporated during preparation of the TCRbeta library. TCRdb re-analysed the PCR reads in MiXCR, keeping a single row per CDR3 protein. The sample lists about half a million distinct CDR3 sequences, about an eighth occurring once. Sequenced material: PBMCs from the stem cell graft donor, taken from the stem cell graft. The receptors shown here come from a human donor who donated a stem cell graft to a child with combined immunodeficiency.

This clonotype was seen a few times. This chain joins TRBV10-3 and TRBJ2-7; 7 positions match TRBD1. J gave up 0 bases and V 6 bases, and 8 bases lay outside the gene matches. Germline assignment: CDR1 ENHRY and CDR2 SYGVKD. This CDR3 is 15 amino acids long. The CDR3 region is CAISPGTAFSYEQYF. In DNA, the CDR3 is TGTGCCATCAGCCCCGGGACAGCCTTCTCCTACGAGCAGTACTTC.

The chain couples TRBV6-1 to TRBJ2-2; 14 bases match TRBD2. The CDR3 sequence is 18 residues long. V gave up 6 bases and J gave up 2 bases; unmatched junction bases: 8. CDR1 is MNHNS and CDR2 is SASEGT in the germline V gene. The CDR3 nucleotides are TGTGCCAGCAGCAATAGACTAGCGGGGGGGCCAAACACCGGGGAGCTGTTTTTT. Translated, it gives CASSNRLAGGPNTGELFF.

V gene TRBV29-1 combines with J gene TRBJ2-5; TRBD1 is a possible D gene (5 bases). Germline CDR1 SQVTM, CDR2 ANQGSEA. Trimming took 7 bases from V and 2 from J, leaving 11 bases between them. This CDR3 spans 12 amino acids. The chain's CDR3 is CSEGIGQETQYF. CDR3 DNA: TGCAGCGAGGGGATTGGGCAAGAGACCCAGTACTTC.